The sequence of this TCR beta chain was determined in a study of T-cell reconstitution after alpha-beta-depleted transplantation in children. Findings and caveats of the study: Day-60 TCRbeta diversity that was high in some patients was derived from surviving recipient T cells and thymic progenitors. Newly made T cells mostly supplied T-cell counts and diversity one year after transplant. As was reported, about two months after transplant, alpha-beta T cells came from several hundred expanded graft clones.

J lost 9 bases, V lost 10 bases, and 7 bases had no gene match. The CDR3 runs to 13 residues. For TCRbeta, the library was prepared with unique molecular identifiers. TCRdb independently ran MiXCR on the PCR reads; one entry per CDR3 protein. The sample lists some 290,000 distinct CDR3 sequences; around 25% were seen once. A few counts support this clonotype. What it binds is not known. The gene calls are TRBV12-3 or TRBV12-4 and TRBJ1-6, with 9 bases identical to TRBD1. This sample comprised PBMCs, mostly from graft donor cells, obtained 180 days after TCRalphabeta/CD19-depleted stem cell transplant. The receptor's source is a male patient aged 5 to 17 who had a stem cell transplant for acute lymphoblastic leukemia, so the T cells may come from the graft donor. The CDR3 sequence: CATTGTGSSPLHF. The DNA for the CDR3 is TGTGCCACCACCGGGACAGGGAGTTCACCCCTCCACTTT.